The 27 T cell receptor beta chains reported below all come from one sample, sequenced in a study of identical twins. TCRdb called the 5' RACE reads again in MiXCR, with one record for every CDR3 protein. The top ten clones hold approximately 7% of a sample with roughly 290,000 distinct CDR3 sequences, around 9.7% of them seen once. The sample was also linked to a second study, of yellow fever vaccine responses in identical twins.

Sample: CD8+ T cells sorted from blood. The receptors originated from a woman between 18 and 29 years old in good health.

This clonotype was seen at least ten times. This rearrangement joins TRBV29-1 to TRBJ2-3, with D perhaps matching TRBD2 (6 bases). The CDR3 contains 16 residues. Per the germline V gene, CDR1 is SQVTM and CDR2 is ANQGSEA. V lost 1 base to trimming and J lost 0 bases, with 14 bases between them. Here the CDR3 DNA reads TGCAGCGTTGAAGGATCCTCCAGCGGGAGCACAGATACGCAGTATTTT. Encoded protein: CSVEGSSSGSTDTQYF.

This clonotype has a handful of counts. The chain recombines TRBV20-1 with TRBJ2-7; 10 bases map to TRBD1. V was clipped by 4 bases and J by 3 bases; unmatched bases: 6. This CDR3 spans 14 amino acids. Germline V lookup: CDR1 DFQATT, CDR2 SNEGSKA (reference sequence). CDR3: CSATGQGEYYEQYF. The CDR3 nucleotides read TGCAGTGCTACAGGACAGGGGGAATACTACGAGCAGTACTTC.

This clonotype was counted many times. The J gene is TRBJ2-3, the V gene TRBV29-1, with 7 bases lining up with TRBD1. The ends lost 4 bases at V and 3 bases at J; junction bases unmatched: 10. The germline CDR1 and CDR2 sequences are SQVTM and ANQGSEA. The CDR3 extends over 15 amino acids. The CDR3 region has the DNA TGCAGCGTTGCCCGGACAGGTTCCGGGACAGATACGCAGTATTTT. Translating it yields CSVARTGSGTDTQYF.

The chain has TRBV7-9 and TRBJ2-7; the D gene could be TRBD1 or TRBD2 (5 bases each). CDR1 is SEHNR and CDR2 is FQNEAQ in the germline V gene (reference sequence). Trimming left V 4 bases short and J 6 bases short, with 10 bases between. The CDR3 spans 12 residues. CDR3: CASSSGASEQYF. The CDR3 region has the DNA TGTGCCAGCAGCTCCGGGGCCTCCGAGCAGTACTTC.

This clonotype was counted at least ten times. The chain is built from TRBV7-8 and TRBJ2-1; 11 nucleotides agree with TRBD2. CDR1 is SGHVS, CDR2 FQNEAQ, per germline. V lost 11 bases, J lost 5 bases, and 8 bases stayed unmatched. CDR3 length: 14 amino acids. The CDR3 reads CAVPGGLADNEQFF. The CDR3 nucleotides are TGTGCCGTCCCTGGGGGACTAGCGGACAATGAGCAGTTCTTC.

This rearrangement joins TRBV11-2 to TRBJ1-1; 8 bases agree with TRBD1. V was pared by 4 bases and J by 2 bases, with 9 bases of the junction left unmatched. The CDR3 is 16 residues long. The germline V gene encodes CDR1 SGHAT and CDR2 FQNNGV. Here the CDR3 reads CASSSGLDRVNTEAFF. The DNA of the CDR3 is TGTGCCAGCAGCTCCGGGCTGGACAGGGTAAACACTGAAGCTTTCTTT. The whole variable domain, remainder taken from reference TRBV11-2 and TRBJ1-1, is EAGVAQSPRYKIIEKRQSVAFWCNPISGHATLYWYQQILGQGPKLLIQFQNNGVVDDSQLPKDRFSAERLKGVDSTLKIQPAKLEDSAVYLCASSSGLDRVNTEAFFGQGTRLTVV.

This clonotype was observed a handful of times. As DNA, the CDR3 is TGTGCCTGGAGGGATACAGGACTCACCTTC. Translated: CAWRDTGLTF. The rearrangement uses TRBV30 and TRBJ1-2; a weak D match, TRBD1 (5 bases). Germline-derived CDR1 and CDR2 are GTSNPN and SVGIG (reference sequence). This CDR3 comprises 10 residues. The germline V and J ends were trimmed by 3 bases and 13 bases, with 12 bases remaining between them.

The chain has TRBV6-1 and TRBJ2-1, with TRBD1 identical over 9 bases. The trim removed 4 bases at V and 1 base at J, leaving 11 bases unmatched. The CDR3 has 18 residues. Germline values: CDR1 MNHNS, CDR2 SASEGT. In nucleotides, the CDR3 is TGTGCCAGCAGTGGGCGGGACAGGGAAGGGAGGTCCTACAATGAGCAGTTCTTC. Protein sequence: CASSGRDREGRSYNEQFF.

The J gene is TRBJ2-2, the V gene TRBV9; TRBD2 matches at 9 bases. The V gene's germline CDR1 is SGDLS and CDR2 YYNGEE. The CDR3 consists of 16 residues. V was clipped by 4 bases and J by 7 bases; unmatched bases: 11. The CDR3 region is CASSKGAGGPIGELFF. For the CDR3, the DNA is TGTGCCAGCAGCAAGGGGGCGGGAGGGCCGATCGGGGAGCTGTTTTTT.

This clonotype was picked up many times. The gene calls are TRBV10-1 and TRBJ2-1, with D maybe TRBD1 (6 bases). Trimming left V 4 bases short and J 5 bases short, with 15 bases between. The CDR3 covers 15 residues. Germline lookup yields CDR1 WNHNN and CDR2 SYGVQD (reference sequence). Written as DNA, the CDR3 is TGCGCCAGCAGTGCTCCGGACAGTGTGGACAATGAGCAGTTCTTC. It translates to CASSAPDSVDNEQFF.

This clonotype was found many times. V and J are TRBV27 and TRBJ2-3, with 8 bases matching TRBD1. This CDR3 comprises 12 residues. The junction had 1 base not matched to a gene; V was cut back by 6 bases and J by 5 bases. Germline lookup yields CDR1 MNHEY and CDR2 SMNVEV (reference sequence). The CDR3 loop is CASRTGVDTQYF. CDR3 bases: TGTGCCAGCAGGACAGGGGTAGATACGCAGTATTTT.

This clonotype was counted ten times or more. The chain uses TRBV6-1 and TRBJ2-7, with D perhaps TRBD2 (5 bases). CDR1 and CDR2 (germline): MNHNS, SASEGT. V lost 5 bases and J lost 4, with 15 bases in between. This CDR3 spans 14 amino acids. The CDR3 reads CASSPAGVIYEQYF. The DNA for the CDR3 is TGTGCCAGCAGTCCCGCCGGGGTGATATACGAGCAGTACTTC.

The chain carries TRBV12-1 and TRBJ2-7; TRBD1, the table's D call, lacks a check against the DNA. TRBV12-1 is labeled a pseudogene. The CDR3 is 19 amino acids. The CDR3 here is CASSLRPPKNRRRRGEQYF. CDR3 in DNA: TGTGCCAGCAGTCTCCGTCCCCCGAAAAACAGGAGAAGAAGGGGAGAGCAGTACTTC.

V gene TRBV19 combines with J gene TRBJ2-1, with 12 bases matching TRBD1. The CDR3 has 19 residues. V shed 5 bases and J 4 bases; nucleotides not matched to a gene: 15. The germline V gene encodes CDR1 LNHDA and CDR2 SQIVND (reference sequence). CDR3 sequence (DNA): TGTGCCAGTAGTCTAATACCCGGGACAGGGGGCTTTCCTTACAATGAGCAGTTCTTC. Amino acids: CASSLIPGTGGFPYNEQFF. Together with reference TRBV19 and TRBJ2-1, the CDR3 gives the full variable domain: DGGITQSPKYLFRKEGQNVTLSCEQNLNHDAMYWYRQDPGQGLRLIYYSQIVNDFQKGDIAEGYSVSREKKESFPLTVTSAQKNPTAFYLCASSLIPGTGGFPYNEQFFGPGTRLTVL.

This clonotype was seen a handful of times. The V call is TRBV6-5, the J call TRBJ2-7, with no clear D. Trimming stripped 4 bases from V and 0 bases from J, with 7 bases between. Germline lookup yields CDR1 MNHEY and CDR2 SVGAGI. The CDR3 has 13 residues. This CDR3 reads CASSSLSSYEQYF. The CDR3 DNA follows: TGTGCCAGCAGTTCCCTCAGCTCCTACGAGCAGTACTTC.

This clonotype has at least ten counts. This chain joins TRBV5-1 and TRBJ2-7; TRBD1 agrees at 10 bases. V lost 0 bases to trimming and J lost 4 bases; unmatched junction nucleotides: 4. There are 15 residues in the CDR3. Germline CDR1 reads SGHRS; CDR2 reads YFSETQ. CDR3 in amino acids: CASSLGQGARYEQYF. The CDR3 nucleotides are TGCGCCAGCAGCTTGGGACAGGGGGCACGTTACGAGCAGTACTTC. The full variable domain, rest sourced from reference TRBV5-1 and TRBJ2-7, is KAGVTQTPRYLIKTRGQQVTLSCSPISGHRSVSWYQQTPGQGLQFLFEYFSETQRNKGNFPGRFSGRQFSNSRSEMNVSTLELGDSALYLCASSLGQGARYEQYFGPGTRLTVT.

This clonotype has a count of ten or more. This chain links TRBV9 with TRBJ2-7, with 7 bases that match TRBD1. Trimming cost V 4 bases and J 2 bases; bases outside gene matches: 12. The CDR3 spans 16 residues. Germline CDR1 reads SGDLS; CDR2 reads YYNGEE. The CDR3 spells CASSPSSGQGAYEQYF. The DNA for the CDR3 is TGTGCCAGCAGCCCATCTAGTGGGCAGGGGGCCTACGAGCAGTACTTC.

The sample holds a few counts of this clonotype. The chain joins TRBV7-9 to TRBJ2-4; D possibly matches TRBD1 or TRBD2 (5 bases each). The ends were cut back, 2 bases at V and 0 bases at J, with 14 bases in the middle. Germline values: CDR1 SEHNR, CDR2 FQNEAQ (reference sequence). This CDR3 comprises 17 residues. As DNA, the CDR3 is TGTGCCAGCAGCTTAAGTGGGACCGGGAAAGCCAAAAACATTCAGTACTTC. Protein: CASSLSGTGKAKNIQYF.

Many counts were recorded for this clonotype. The rearrangement links TRBV6-1 to TRBJ2-1, with a tentative D call TRBD2 (6 bases). There are 15 residues in the CDR3. Trimming cost V 4 bases and J 8 bases, with 18 bases left between them. The germline gives CDR1 MNHNS, CDR2 SASEGT. This CDR3 is CASSVRRVSLDEQFF. The CDR3 nucleotides read TGTGCCAGCAGTGTCCGGAGGGTGAGTCTCGATGAGCAGTTCTTC.

This clonotype was seen a handful of times. The chain is built from TRBV20-1 and TRBJ2-7; weak D call: TRBD1 (6 bases). Germline V gene sequence: CDR1 DFQATT, CDR2 SNEGSKA (reference sequence). Between the trimmed V and J ends, which lost 6 bases and 6 bases, there was a span of 21 bases. This CDR3 region has 14 residues. This chain's CDR3 is CSAPRLRGLSEQYF. CDR3 sequence (DNA): TGCAGTGCCCCGCGCCTCAGGGGTTTAAGCGAGCAGTACTTC.

This clonotype was observed at least ten times. The J gene is TRBJ2-1, the V gene TRBV4-1, with D tentatively TRBD1 or TRBD2 (5 bases each). Trimming shortened V by 3 bases and J by 10 bases, and 13 bases separated the two germline ends. The CDR3 length is 13 residues. Germline assignment: CDR1 MGHRA and CDR2 YSYEKL. The CDR3: CASSHGSGREQFF. The DNA of the CDR3 is TGCGCCAGCAGCCATGGATCGGGACGGGAGCAGTTCTTC.

This clonotype has only a few counts. V and J are TRBV9 and TRBJ1-1; D is unclear. Germline assignment: CDR1 SGDLS and CDR2 YYNGEE. The ends were cut back, 0 bases at V and 1 base at J, with 10 bases in the middle. The CDR3 is 15 amino acids. The CDR3 sequence: CASSVVTTQNTEAFF. The CDR3 DNA reads as TGTGCCAGCAGCGTAGTGACAACCCAGAACACTGAAGCTTTCTTT.

This chain connects TRBV5-6 to TRBJ2-7, with TRBD2 as a possible D gene (5 bases). V lost 4 bases, J lost 3 bases, and 20 bases lay in between. Germline lookup yields CDR1 SGHDT and CDR2 YYEEEE. CDR3 size: 16 residues. The CDR3 DNA reads as TGTGCCAGCAGCACACCCCCGGGAACATTCAACTACGAGCAGTACTTC. Amino acid sequence: CASSTPPGTFNYEQYF.

The chain employs TRBV12-3 or TRBV12-4 and TRBJ2-1; 9 nucleotides agree with TRBD1. The CDR3 spans 19 residues. Unmatched junction bases numbered 14, after V lost 5 bases and J lost 0 bases. CDR3 nucleotide sequence: TGTGCCAGCAGTACACGGAGTCCGGGACAGGGAACCTCCTACAATGAGCAGTTCTTC. It encodes CASSTRSPGQGTSYNEQFF.

The table lists this clonotype with a few counts. This chain connects TRBV28 to TRBJ2-7; TRBD2 aligns across 7 bases. With V trimmed by 1 base and J by 2 bases, 20 bases remained unmatched. Germline values: CDR1 MDHEN, CDR2 SYDVKM. CDR3 length equals 20 residues. The CDR3 here is CASSLSWTAHEAGETYEQYF. The CDR3 nucleotides are TGTGCCAGCAGTTTATCTTGGACTGCCCACGAGGCGGGAGAGACCTACGAGCAGTACTTC. Combining the CDR3 with reference TRBV28 and TRBJ2-7 gives the whole variable domain DVKVTQSSRYLVKRTGEKVFLECVQDMDHENMFWYRQDPGLGLRLIYFSYDVKMKEKGDIPEGYSVSREKKERFSLILESASTNQTSMYLCASSLSWTAHEAGETYEQYFGPGTRLTVT.

By share, this clonotype counts as medium-sized. The chain employs TRBV20-1 and TRBJ2-1; 16 bases are shared with TRBD2. The V and J ends lost 2 bases and 6 bases, in that order; junction bases with no gene match: 10. Per germline, CDR1 DFQATT and CDR2 SNEGSKA (reference sequence). The CDR3 spans 18 residues. CDR3 bases: TGCAGTGCTAGATCTCCGGGACTAGCGGGGGGGATTTCCAATGAGCAGTTCTTC. Protein: CSARSPGLAGGISNEQFF.

The table lists this clonotype with a count of one. The V and J genes are TRBV7-8 and TRBJ2-1; no reliable D call. Deletions cut 2 bases from V and 6 bases from J, with 17 bases between. The germline gives CDR1 SGHVS, CDR2 FQNEAQ. The CDR3 covers 16 residues. The CDR3 sequence is CASSLLDGSASNEQFF. CDR3 nucleotide sequence: TGTGCCAGCAGCTTACTTGATGGAAGCGCTTCCAATGAGCAGTTCTTC.